Here is one TCR beta chain with its context. These data come from a study of blood T cell repertoires in COVID-19. Profiled with immunoSEQ multiplex PCR; TCRdb holds only in-frame clones, not every one. The table records 100,000 to 120,000 clones, over 75% of them present only once. V lost 2 bases, J lost 0 bases, and 5 bases stayed unmatched. The CDR3 loop spans 16 amino acids. CDR1 is MNHEY, CDR2 SMNVEV, per germline (reference sequence). Sequencing was performed on peripheral blood. The TCR sequence derives from a human donor in a cohort sampled during active COVID-19. This sequence joins TRBV27 and TRBJ2-3; 7 positions agree with TRBD2. CDR3 region: CASSLRGAGSTDTQYF. The CDR3 coding sequence is TGTGCCAGCAGTTTAAGGGGAGCGGGAAGCACAGATACGCAGTATTTT.